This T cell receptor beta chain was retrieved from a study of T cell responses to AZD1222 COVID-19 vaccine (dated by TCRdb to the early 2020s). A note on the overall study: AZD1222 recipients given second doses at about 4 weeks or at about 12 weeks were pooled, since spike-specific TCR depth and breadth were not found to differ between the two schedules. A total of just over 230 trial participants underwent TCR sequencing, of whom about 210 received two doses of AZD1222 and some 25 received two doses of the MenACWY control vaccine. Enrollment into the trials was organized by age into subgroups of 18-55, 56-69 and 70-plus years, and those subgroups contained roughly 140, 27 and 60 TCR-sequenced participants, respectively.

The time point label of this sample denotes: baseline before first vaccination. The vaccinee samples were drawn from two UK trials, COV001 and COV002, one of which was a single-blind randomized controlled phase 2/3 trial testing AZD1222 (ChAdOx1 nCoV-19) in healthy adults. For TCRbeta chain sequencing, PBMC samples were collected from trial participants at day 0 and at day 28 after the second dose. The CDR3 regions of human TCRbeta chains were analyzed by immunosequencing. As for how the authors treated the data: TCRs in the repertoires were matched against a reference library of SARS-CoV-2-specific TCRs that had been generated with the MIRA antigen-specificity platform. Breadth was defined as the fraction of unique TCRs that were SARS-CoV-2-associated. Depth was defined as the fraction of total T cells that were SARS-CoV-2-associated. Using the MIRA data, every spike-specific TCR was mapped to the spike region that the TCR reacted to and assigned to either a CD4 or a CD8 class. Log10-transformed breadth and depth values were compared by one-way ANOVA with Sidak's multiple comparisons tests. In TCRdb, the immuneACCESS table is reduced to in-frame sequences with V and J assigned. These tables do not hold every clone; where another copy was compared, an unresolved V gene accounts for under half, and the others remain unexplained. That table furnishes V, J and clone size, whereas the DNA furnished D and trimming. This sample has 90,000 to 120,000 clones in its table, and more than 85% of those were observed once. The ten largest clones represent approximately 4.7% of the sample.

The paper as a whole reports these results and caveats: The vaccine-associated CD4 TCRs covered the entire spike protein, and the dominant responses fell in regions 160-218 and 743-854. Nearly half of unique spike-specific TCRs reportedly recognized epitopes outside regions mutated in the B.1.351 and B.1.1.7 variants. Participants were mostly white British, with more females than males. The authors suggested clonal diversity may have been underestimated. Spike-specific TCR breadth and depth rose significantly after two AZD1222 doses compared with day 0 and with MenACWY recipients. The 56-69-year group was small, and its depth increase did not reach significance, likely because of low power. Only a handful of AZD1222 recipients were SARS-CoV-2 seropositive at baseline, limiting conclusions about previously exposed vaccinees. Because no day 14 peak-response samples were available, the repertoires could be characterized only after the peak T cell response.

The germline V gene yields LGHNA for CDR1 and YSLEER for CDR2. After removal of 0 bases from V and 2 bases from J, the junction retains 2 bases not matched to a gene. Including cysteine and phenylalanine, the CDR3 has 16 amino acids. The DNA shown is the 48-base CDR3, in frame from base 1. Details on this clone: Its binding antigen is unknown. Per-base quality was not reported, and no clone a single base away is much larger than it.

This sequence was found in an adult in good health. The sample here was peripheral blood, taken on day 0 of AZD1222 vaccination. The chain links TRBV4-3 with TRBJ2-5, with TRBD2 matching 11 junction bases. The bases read TGCGCCAGCAGCCAAGAAGGGACTAGCGGACAAGAGACCCAGTACTTC. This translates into CASSQEGTSGQETQYF.